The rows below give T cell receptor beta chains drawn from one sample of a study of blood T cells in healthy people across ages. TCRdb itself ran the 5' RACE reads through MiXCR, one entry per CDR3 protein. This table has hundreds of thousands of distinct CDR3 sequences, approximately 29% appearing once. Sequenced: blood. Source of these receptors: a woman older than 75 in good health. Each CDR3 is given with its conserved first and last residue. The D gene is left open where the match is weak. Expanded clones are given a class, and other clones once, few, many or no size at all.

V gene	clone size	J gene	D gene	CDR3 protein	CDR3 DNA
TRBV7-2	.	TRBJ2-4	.	CASSLPAENIQYF	TGTGCCAGCAGCTTGCCGGCGGAAAACATTCAGTACTTC
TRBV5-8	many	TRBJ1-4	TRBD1	CASSPRDREKLFF	TGTGCCAGCAGCCCCAGGGACAGAGAAAAACTGTTTTTT
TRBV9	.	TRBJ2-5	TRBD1	CASSLPGQGLRETQYF	TGCGCCAGCAGCCTCCCGGGACAGGGACTGCGTGAGACCCAGTACTTC
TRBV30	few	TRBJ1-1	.	CARGRVAEAFF	TGTGCCCGGGGCCGGGTCGCTGAAGCTTTCTTT
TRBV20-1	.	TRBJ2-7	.	CSATGSYEQYF	TGCAGTGCAACAGGGTCCTACGAGCAGTACTTC
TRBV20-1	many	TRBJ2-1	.	CSARDLDARSYNEQFF	TGCAGTGCTAGAGATTTGGATGCGCGCTCCTACAATGAGCAGTTCTTC
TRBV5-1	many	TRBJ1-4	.	CASSLVPDEKLFF	TGCGCCAGCAGCTTGGTCCCGGATGAAAAACTGTTTTTT
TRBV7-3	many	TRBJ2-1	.	CASNLGLAQFF	TGTGCCAGCAACCTAGGGCTGGCGCAGTTCTTC
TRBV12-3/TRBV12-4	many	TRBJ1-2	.	CASRRGGGIDGYTF	TGTGCCAGCAGACGTGGTGGGGGAATAGATGGCTACACCTTC
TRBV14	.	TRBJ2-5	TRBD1	CASSQPGTGGETQYF	TGTGCCAGCAGCCAACCGGGAACAGGGGGAGAGACCCAGTACTTC
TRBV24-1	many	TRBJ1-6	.	CATSEGNSPLHF	TGTGCCACCAGTGAGGGAAATTCACCCCTCCACTTT
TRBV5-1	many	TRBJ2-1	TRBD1	CASRGQGAYNEQFF	TGCGCCAGCAGAGGGCAGGGGGCGTATAATGAGCAGTTCTTC
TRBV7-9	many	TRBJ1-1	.	CASSYGTNTEAFF	TGTGCCAGCAGCTACGGCACGAACACTGAAGCTTTCTTT
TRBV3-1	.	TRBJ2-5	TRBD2	CASSQAGSGGVQETQYF	TGTGCCAGCAGCCAAGCGGGAAGCGGGGGGGTACAAGAGACCCAGTACTTC
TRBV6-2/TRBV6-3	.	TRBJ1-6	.	CASSSERGGNSPPHF	TGTGCCAGCAGTTCGGAAAGAGGCGGGAATTCACCCCCCCACTTT
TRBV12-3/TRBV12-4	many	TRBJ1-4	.	CASKGANEKLFF	TGTGCCAGCAAGGGGGCTAATGAAAAACTGTTTTTT
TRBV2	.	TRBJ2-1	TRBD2	CASSEAQAGSSYNEQFF	TGTGCCAGCAGTGAAGCTCAAGCGGGGAGCTCCTACAATGAGCAGTTCTTC
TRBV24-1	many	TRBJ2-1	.	CATSQGSGSGEQFF	TGTGCCACCAGCCAGGGTAGCGGATCGGGGGAGCAGTTCTTC
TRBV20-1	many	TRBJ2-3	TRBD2	CSADPGTSPTDTQYF	TGCAGTGCTGACCCCGGGACTAGCCCGACAGATACGCAGTATTTT
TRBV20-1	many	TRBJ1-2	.	CSARDQGTGYTF	TGCAGTGCTAGAGATCAAGGGACTGGCTACACCTTC
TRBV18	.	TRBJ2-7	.	CASSPTRDEQYF	TGTGCCAGCTCACCAACCAGGGACGAGCAGTACTTC
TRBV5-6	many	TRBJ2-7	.	CASSYSRHFGEQYF	TGTGCCAGCAGCTACTCTAGGCATTTCGGGGAGCAGTACTTC
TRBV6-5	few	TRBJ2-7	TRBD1	CASSYSDRESDEQYF	TGTGCCAGCAGTTACTCGGACAGGGAATCGGACGAGCAGTACTTC
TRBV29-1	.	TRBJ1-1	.	CSAIGVMTRNTEAFF	TGCAGCGCTATTGGGGTAATGACGAGGAACACTGAAGCTTTCTTT
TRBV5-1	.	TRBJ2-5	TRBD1	CASCRETGPPNYGQYF	TGCGCCAGCTGCCGTGAGACAGGGCCTCCTAACTACGGGCAGTACTTC
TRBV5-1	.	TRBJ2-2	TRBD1	CASSPLRDRPTGELFF	TGCGCCAGCAGCCCCCTCCGGGACAGACCCACCGGGGAGCTGTTTTTT
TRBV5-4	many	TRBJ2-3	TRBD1	CASSLGRQGVDTQYF	TGTGCCAGCAGCTTGGGGAGACAGGGTGTAGATACGCAGTATTTT
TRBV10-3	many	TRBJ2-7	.	CAIKEGTPYEQYF	TGTGCCATCAAGGAGGGGACCCCCTACGAGCAGTACTTC
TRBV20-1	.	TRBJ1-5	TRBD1	CSARSAPGQGAAGQPQHF	TGCAGTGCTAGGTCCGCACCGGGACAGGGGGCGGCAGGTCAGCCCCAGCATTTT
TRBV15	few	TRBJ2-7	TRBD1	CATSRERDRGYEQYF	TGTGCCACCAGCAGAGAACGGGACAGGGGCTACGAGCAGTACTTC
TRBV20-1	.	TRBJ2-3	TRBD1	CSAGGPGDRGRVDTQYF	TGCAGTGCTGGAGGACCGGGAGACAGGGGAAGAGTAGATACGCAGTATTTT
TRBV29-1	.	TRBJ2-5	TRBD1	CSVPTGTEETRYF	TGCAGCGTCCCGACCGGGACAGAAGAGACTCGGTACTTC
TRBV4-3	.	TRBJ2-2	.	CASSQDLNTGELFF	TGCGCCAGCAGCCAAGACCTGAACACCGGGGAGCTGTTTTTT
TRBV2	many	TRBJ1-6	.	CASIVSDNSPLHF	TGTGCCAGCATTGTGTCGGATAATTCACCCCTCCACTTT
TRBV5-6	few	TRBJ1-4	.	CASSLERGRLSEKLFF	TGTGCCAGCAGCTTGGAGCGGGGCCGGCTTAGTGAAAAACTGTTTTTT
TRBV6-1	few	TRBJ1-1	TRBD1	CASSATTGGGKGFF	TGTGCCAGCAGTGCAACTACAGGGGGCGGAAAAGGTTTCTTT
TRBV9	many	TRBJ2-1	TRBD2	CASSSTGGLSYYNEQFF	TGTGCCAGCAGCTCAACGGGGGGACTGTCATACTACAATGAGCAGTTCTTC
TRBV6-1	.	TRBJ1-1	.	CASRYGEAFF	TGTGCCAGCCGCTATGGGGAAGCTTTCTTT
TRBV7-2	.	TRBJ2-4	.	CASSWDGNIQYF	TGTGCCAGCAGCTGGGACGGAAACATTCAGTACTTC
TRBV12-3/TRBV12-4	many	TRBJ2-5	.	CASGTDYAETQYF	TGTGCCAGCGGAACGGACTACGCGGAGACCCAGTACTTC
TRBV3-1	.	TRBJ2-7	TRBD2	CASSPGTTSYEQYF	TGTGCCAGCAGCCCGGGGACTACCTCCTACGAGCAGTACTTC
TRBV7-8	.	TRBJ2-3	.	CASSLLELSTDTQYF	TGTGCCAGCAGCTTACTGGAGCTTAGCACAGATACGCAGTATTTT
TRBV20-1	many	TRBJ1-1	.	CSAYDRSTMNTEAFF	TGCAGTGCCTATGACCGTTCTACCATGAACACTGAAGCTTTCTTT
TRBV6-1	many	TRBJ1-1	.	CASRDSRYTEAFF	TGTGCCAGCAGGGACAGTCGGTACACTGAAGCTTTCTTT
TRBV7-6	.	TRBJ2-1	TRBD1	CASTFIVDRGRGNEQFF	TGTGCCAGCACCTTTATAGTGGACAGGGGGCGCGGCAATGAGCAGTTCTTC
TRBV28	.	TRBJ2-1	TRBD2	CASSPGGREGNEQFF	TGTGCCAGCAGCCCTGGGGGGCGGGAGGGCAATGAGCAGTTCTTC
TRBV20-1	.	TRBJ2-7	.	CSASPVVSYEQYF	TGCAGTGCTAGTCCCGTGGTATCCTACGAGCAGTACTTC
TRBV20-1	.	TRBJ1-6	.	CSASGSGGYNSPLHF	TGCAGTGCTAGTGGAAGTGGGGGGTATAATTCACCCCTCCACTTT
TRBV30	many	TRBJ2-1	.	CAWGRGFF	TGTGCCTGGGGTAGAGGGTTCTTC